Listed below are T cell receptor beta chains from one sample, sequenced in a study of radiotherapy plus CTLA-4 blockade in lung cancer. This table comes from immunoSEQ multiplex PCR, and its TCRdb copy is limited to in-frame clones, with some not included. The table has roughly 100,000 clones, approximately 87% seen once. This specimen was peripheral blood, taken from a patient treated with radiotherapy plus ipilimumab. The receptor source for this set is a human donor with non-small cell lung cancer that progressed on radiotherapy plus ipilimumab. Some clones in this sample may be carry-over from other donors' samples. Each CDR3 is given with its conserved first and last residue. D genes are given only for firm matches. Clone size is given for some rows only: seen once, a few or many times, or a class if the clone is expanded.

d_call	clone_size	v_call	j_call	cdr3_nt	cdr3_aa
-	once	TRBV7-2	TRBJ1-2	TGTGCCAGCAGCTTACGACAGGAGGTTGGCTACACCTTC	CASSLRQEVGYTF
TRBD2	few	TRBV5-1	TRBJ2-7	TGCGCCAGCAGCTGGGGGCCTAGCGGGGGGACCGCCTACTACGAGCAGTACTTC	CASSWGPSGGTAYYEQYF
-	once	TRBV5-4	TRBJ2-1	TGTGCCAGCAGTAAGAACCGCGGTGGTACGTACAATGAGCAGTTCTTC	CASSKNRGGTYNEQFF
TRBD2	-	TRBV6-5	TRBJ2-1	TGTGCCAGCAGTTACGGGGGCGCGGGGGGTGAGCAGTTCTTC	CASSYGGAGGEQFF
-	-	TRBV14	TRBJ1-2	TGTGCCAGCAGCCAAGACAGGACCTATGGCTACACCTTC	CASSQDRTYGYTF
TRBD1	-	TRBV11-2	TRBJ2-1	TGTGCCAGCAGCTTAGCGGACAGGTACAATGAGCAGTTCTTC	CASSLADRYNEQFF
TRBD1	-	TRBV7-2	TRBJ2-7	TGTGCCAGCAGCTCTAAGAGACCGGGACAGGGTTTTCTCTACGAGCAGTACTTC	CASSSKRPGQGFLYEQYF
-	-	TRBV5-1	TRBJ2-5	TGCGCCAGCAGCTACGGGTCGGGGGAGACCCAGTACTTC	CASSYGSGETQYF
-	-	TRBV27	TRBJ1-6	TGTGCCAGCAGTTTACGCAGAGCAGCTAATTCACCCCTCCACTTT	CASSLRRAANSPLHF
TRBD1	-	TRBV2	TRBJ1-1	TGTGCCAGCGGACAGGGGTTAGGGACTGAAGCTTTCTTT	CASGQGLGTEAFF
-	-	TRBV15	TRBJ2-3	TGTGCCACCACGAGGGGGGTCACAGATACGCAGTATTTT	CATTRGVTDTQYF
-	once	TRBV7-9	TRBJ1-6	TGTGCCAGCAGCTTGGCCCAGGCGAGTTCACCCCTCCACTTT	CASSLAQASSPLHF
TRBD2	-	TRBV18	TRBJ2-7	TGTGCCAGCTCCCCCGGGGGGGACTACGAGCAGTACTTC	CASSPGGDYEQYF
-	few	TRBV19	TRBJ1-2	TGTGCCAGTAGTATAAAAGGGGGCTATGGCTACACCTTC	CASSIKGGYGYTF
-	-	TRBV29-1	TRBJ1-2	TGCAGCGTTGTAACACAATCTAACTATGGCTACACCTTC	CSVVTQSNYGYTF
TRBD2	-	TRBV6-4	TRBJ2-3	TGTGCCAGCAGTGATAGCGGGGGGGCCACAGATACGCAGTATTTT	CASSDSGGATDTQYF
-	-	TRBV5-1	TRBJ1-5	TGCGCCAGCAGCTGGGACACCGGAGGGGATCAGCCCCAGCATTTT	CASSWDTGGDQPQHF
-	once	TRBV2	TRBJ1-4	TGTGCCAGCAGAACATACAGGGAATCTAATGAAAAACTGTTTTTT	CASRTYRESNEKLFF
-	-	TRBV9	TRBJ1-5	TGTGCCAGCAGCGTAGGAGGGGCGGGCAATCAGCCCCAGCATTTT	CASSVGGAGNQPQHF
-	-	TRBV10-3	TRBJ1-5	TGTGCCATCAGCCAGATTAATCAGCCCCAGCATTTT	CAISQINQPQHF
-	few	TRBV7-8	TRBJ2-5	TGTGCCAGCAGCCCACTGAGGCAAGAGACCCAGTACTTC	CASSPLRQETQYF
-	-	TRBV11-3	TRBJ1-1	TGTGCCAGCAGCTTAGACCGAGACACTGAAGCTTTCTTT	CASSLDRDTEAFF
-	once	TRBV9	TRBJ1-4	TGTGCCAGCAGCGAGGGCGTCAAGTCTGGGGAAAAACTGTTTTTT	CASSEGVKSGEKLFF
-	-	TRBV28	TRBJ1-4	TGTGCCAGCAGTTTGCGGCCCGAAGGGAATGAAAAACTGTTTTTT	CASSLRPEGNEKLFF
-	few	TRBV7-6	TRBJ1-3	TGTGCCAGCAGCGTTGACACCAACTCTGGAAACACCATATATTTT	CASSVDTNSGNTIYF
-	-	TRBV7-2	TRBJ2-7	TGTGCCAGCAGCTTAACCCGACCTTTAACCTACGAGCAGTACTTC	CASSLTRPLTYEQYF
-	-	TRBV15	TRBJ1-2	TGTGCCACCAGCAGAGGGGAACAGGGAGCGGTAGGGGGCTACACCTTC	CATSRGEQGAVGGYTF
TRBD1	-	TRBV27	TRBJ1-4	TGTGCCAGCAGTTCCGGGACAGTCGAAAAACTGTTTTTT	CASSSGTVEKLFF
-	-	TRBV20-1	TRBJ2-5	TGCAGTGCTAGTCAAGAGACCCAGTACTTC	CSASQETQYF
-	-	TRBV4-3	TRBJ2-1	TGCGCCAGCAGCCCCAGGACGGATTACAATGAGCAGTTCTTC	CASSPRTDYNEQFF
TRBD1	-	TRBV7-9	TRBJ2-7	TGTGCCAGCAGCCCAGGACAGGGTTCATCCTACGAGCAGTACTTC	CASSPGQGSSYEQYF
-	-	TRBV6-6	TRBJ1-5	TGTGCCAGCAGTTACTTCTTAAGTCAGCCCCAGCATTTT	CASSYFLSQPQHF
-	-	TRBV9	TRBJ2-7	TGTGCCAGCAGCGTAGGACAGGAGTACGGGCAGTACTTC	CASSVGQEYGQYF
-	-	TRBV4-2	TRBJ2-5	TGTGCCAGCAGCCAAGCACCAAGAGGGGGTTTGGAGACCCAGTACTTC	CASSQAPRGGLETQYF
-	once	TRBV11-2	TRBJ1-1	TGTGCCAGCAGCCTCGTGTTCATGAACACTGAAGCTTTCTTT	CASSLVFMNTEAFF
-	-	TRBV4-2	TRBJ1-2	TGTGCCAGCAGTTACCGAAGGGGTTTGAGCTATGGCTACACCTTC	CASSYRRGLSYGYTF
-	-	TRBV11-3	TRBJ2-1	TGTGCCAGCAGCTTCAGGGGAGGGACGAATGAGCAGTTCTTC	CASSFRGGTNEQFF
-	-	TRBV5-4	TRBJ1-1	TGTGCCAGCAGCTTGTGGCAGGCTGACACTGAAGCTTTCTTT	CASSLWQADTEAFF
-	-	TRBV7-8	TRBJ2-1	TGTGCCAGCAGCTTAGGAAACAGGGAGGTTGGGCAGTTCTTC	CASSLGNREVGQFF
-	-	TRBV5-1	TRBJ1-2	TGCGCCAGCACCCTGGGAGGGTTGAATGGCTACACCTTC	CASTLGGLNGYTF
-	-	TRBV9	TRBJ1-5	TGTGCCAGCAGCGTGAAGAGGCAGCCCCAGCATTTT	CASSVKRQPQHF
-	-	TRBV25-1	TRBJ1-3	TGTGCCAGCAGTGACGCAGCTAGCTCTGGAAACACCATATATTTT	CASSDAASSGNTIYF
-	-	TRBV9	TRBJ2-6	TGTGCCAGCAGCGTAGAGGACCGACAGCGCTCTGGGGCCAACGTCCTGACTTTC	CASSVEDRQRSGANVLTF
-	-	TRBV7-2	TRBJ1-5	TGTGCCAGCAGCTTGTGGGGGGTTAATAGCAATCAGCCCCAGCATTTT	CASSLWGVNSNQPQHF
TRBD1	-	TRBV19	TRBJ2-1	TGTGCCAGTAGTCTCCAGGGACAGTACAATGAGCAGTTCTTC	CASSLQGQYNEQFF
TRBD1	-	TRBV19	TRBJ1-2	TGTGCCAGTAGTATGGATTCTGGGCAGGGGGGATTCCATGGCTACACCTTC	CASSMDSGQGGFHGYTF
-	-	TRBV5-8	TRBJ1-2	TGTGCCAGCAGCACGGGGGACTATGGCTACACCTTC	CASSTGDYGYTF
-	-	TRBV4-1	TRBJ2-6	TGCGCCAGCAGGGGCACCGGTGGCTCTGGGGCCAACGTCCTGACTTTC	CASRGTGGSGANVLTF
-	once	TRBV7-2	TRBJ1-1	TGTGCCAGCAGCTTGAGAATGAACACTGAAGCTTTCTTT	CASSLRMNTEAFF
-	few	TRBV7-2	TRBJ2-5	TGTGCCAGCAGCTTAGTACCGGAGGGGACCCAGTACTTC	CASSLVPEGTQYF
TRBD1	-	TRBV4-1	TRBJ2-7	TGCGCCAGCAGCCAAGCAGGGACAGGGCTCACTGTACAGTACTTC	CASSQAGTGLTVQYF
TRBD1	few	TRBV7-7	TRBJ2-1	TGTGCTAGCAGCTCCACCGGGACAGGGGAGCAGTTCTTC	CASSSTGTGEQFF
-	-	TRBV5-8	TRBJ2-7	TGTGCCAGCAGCTTGGGATTGTTTGCGGGTGTCTACGAGCAGTACTTC	CASSLGLFAGVYEQYF